The 14 T cell receptor beta chains given below trace back to one sample, sequenced in a study of blood T cell repertoires in COVID-19. The table came from immunoSEQ multiplex PCR; TCRdb's copy has only in-frame clones and leaves some out. Here the sample spans about 390,000 clones, about 86% being singletons. Sequences were obtained from PBMCs or T cells enriched from blood (not recorded which). The source is a woman between 45 and 60 years old who had recovered from COVID-19.

This chain uses TRBV19 with TRBJ1-2; 7 bases are a match to TRBD1. Unmatched junction bases numbered 9, after V lost 3 bases and J lost 8 bases. CDR1 is LNHDA and CDR2 is SQIVND in the germline V gene (reference sequence). This CDR3 has 14 amino acids. As DNA, the CDR3 is TGTGCCAGTAGTATGTGGGACAGCGAAAGGGGCTACACCTTC. Translating gives CASSMWDSERGYTF. Full variable domain (remainder filled in from reference TRBV19 and TRBJ1-2): DGGITQSPKYLFRKEGQNVTLSCEQNLNHDAMYWYRQDPGQGLRLIYYSQIVNDFQKGDIAEGYSVSREKKESFPLTVTSAQKNPTAFYLCASSMWDSERGYTFGSGTRLTVV.

The chain carries TRBV2 and TRBJ1-1; D is uncertain. The V and J ends lost 5 bases and 3 bases respectively, with 10 bases between them. This CDR3 has 13 amino acids. Germline CDR1 is SNHLY and CDR2 is FYNNEI. The CDR3 sequence is CASSWRRDTEAFF. DNA for the CDR3: TGTGCCAGCAGTTGGAGGAGGGACACTGAAGCTTTCTTT.

The chain is built from TRBV27 and TRBJ1-6; 9 bases map to TRBD1. The CDR3 is 14 residues long. V dropped 6 bases and J dropped 7; count of bases not matched to a gene: 4. Per germline, CDR1 MNHEY and CDR2 SMNVEV (reference sequence). The CDR3 sequence is CASSRTGANSPLHF. CDR3 bases: TGTGCCAGCAGCCGGACAGGGGCAAATTCACCCCTCCACTTT.

The chain carries TRBV7-9 and TRBJ2-7; possible D gene TRBD1, 5 bases. V was cut by 2 bases and J by 5 bases, with 16 bases left in between. The CDR3 loop spans 15 amino acids. Germline V gene sequence: CDR1 SEHNR, CDR2 FQNEAQ (reference sequence). CDR3 in amino acids: CASSLLSGVGDEQYF. The CDR3 DNA reads TGTGCCAGCAGCTTATTATCTGGGGTAGGGGACGAGCAGTACTTC.

The chain has TRBV7-2 and TRBJ2-3; tentative D call: TRBD1 (5 bases). CDR3 length: 16 residues. Germline values: CDR1 SGHTA, CDR2 FQGNSA. Trimming pared 2 bases from V and 0 bases from J, leaving 12 bases between. The CDR3 sequence is CASSLRRDSSTDTQYF. The CDR3 nucleotides are TGTGCCAGCAGCTTAAGGAGAGACAGTAGCACAGATACGCAGTATTTT.

This clone was seen just once. This chain links TRBV2 with TRBJ2-5; weak D call: TRBD2 (5 bases). The germline V gene has CDR1 SNHLY and CDR2 FYNNEI. The length of the CDR3 is 17 residues. Trimming took 0 bases from V and 1 from J, leaving 15 bases between them. The CDR3: CASSEALMSRAQETQYF. In nucleotides, the CDR3 is TGTGCCAGCAGTGAAGCGCTTATGTCGAGGGCCCAAGAGACCCAGTACTTC.

The chain uses TRBV10-3 and TRBJ1-6; 8 bases fit TRBD1. There are 15 residues in the CDR3. Germline V lookup: CDR1 ENHRY, CDR2 SYGVKD. The chain's CDR3 is CATTLRAGGESPLHF. In DNA form, the CDR3 reads TGTGCGACAACCCTGAGGGCAGGGGGCGAGTCACCCCTCCACTTT.

The chain recombines TRBV7-6 with TRBJ2-1; 13 bases agree with TRBD2. This CDR3 has 17 amino acids. Losses at the gene ends were 4 bases for V and 8 bases for J; bases not matched to a gene: 11. The germline gives CDR1 SGHVS, CDR2 FNYEAQ. The DNA of the CDR3 is TGTGCCAGCAGCTCAAACCCACTAGCGGGGGGGAGAGATGAGCAGTTCTTC. It translates to CASSSNPLAGGRDEQFF.

The chain uses TRBV7-9 and TRBJ1-2, with D unresolved. From germline, CDR1 is SEHNR and CDR2 FQNEAQ (reference sequence). CDR3 length: 15 residues. Trimming left V 4 bases short and J 2 bases short, with 14 bases between. CDR3 region: CASSSLVGQNYGYTF. In nucleotides, the CDR3 is TGTGCCAGCAGCTCGCTGGTGGGCCAGAACTATGGCTACACCTTC.

The rearrangement joins TRBV7-2 to TRBJ1-1, with 7 bases that match TRBD1. CDR3 length: 14 amino acids. V gave up 4 bases and J gave up 4 bases; unmatched junction bases: 6. Germline V CDR1 and CDR2: SGHTA, FQGNSA. CDR3 in amino acids: CASSSSGGTTEAFF. In nucleotides, the CDR3 is TGTGCCAGCAGCTCTTCAGGGGGGACCACTGAAGCTTTCTTT.

The chain joins TRBV5-1 to TRBJ1-2; D is ambiguous. The germline V gene encodes CDR1 SGHRS and CDR2 YFSETQ. The CDR3 covers 15 residues. Trimming cost V 1 base and J 4 bases, with 14 bases left between them. CDR3 in DNA: TGCGCCAGCAGCTTGAACAGCCCAAAGCCCTATGGCTACACCTTC. The encoded protein is CASSLNSPKPYGYTF.

The gene calls are TRBV6-1 and TRBJ1-1; D unresolved. The CDR3 runs 14 residues. V lost 3 bases, J lost 1 base, and 9 bases lay in between. Germline CDR1 reads MNHNS; CDR2 reads SASEGT. Here the CDR3 reads CASSDPLGNTEAFF. The DNA for the CDR3 is TGTGCCAGCAGTGACCCGCTAGGGAACACTGAAGCTTTCTTT.

The J gene is TRBJ1-1, the V gene TRBV7-9; D is perhaps TRBD1 (5 bases). The germline CDR1 and CDR2 sequences are SEHNR and FQNEAQ (reference sequence). The CDR3 totals 14 residues. With 5 bases removed from V and 2 bases from J, the gap between germline ends came to 12 bases. The CDR3 DNA sequence: TGTGCCAGCAGCATTGACAGTCCAAACACTGAAGCTTTCTTT. This gives the protein CASSIDSPNTEAFF. Drawing the rest from reference TRBV7-9 and TRBJ1-1, the complete variable domain is DTGVSQNPRHKITKRGQNVTFRCDPISEHNRLYWYRQTLGQGPEFLTYFQNEAQLEKSRLLSDRFSAERPKGSFSTLEIQRTEQGDSAMYLCASSIDSPNTEAFFGQGTRLTVV.

The chain couples TRBV7-3 to TRBJ2-5, with TRBD2 as a possible D gene (6 bases). The germline V and J ends were trimmed by 5 bases and 5 bases, with 21 bases remaining between them. The CDR3 loop spans 16 amino acids. CDR1 and CDR2 from the germline V gene are SGHTA and FQGTGA. The DNA for the CDR3 is TGTGCCAGCAGCAACACCGGGGGTGGACTACGGGAGACCCAGTACTTC. Residues: CASSNTGGGLRETQYF.